The rows below give T cell receptor beta chains drawn from one sample of a study of shared clonotypes between healthy human individuals. This table comes from immunoSEQ multiplex PCR, and its TCRdb copy is limited to in-frame clones, with some not included. The sample has approximately 470,000 clones; around 73% are singletons. The material sequenced was PBMCs. The source of these receptors is a woman between 40 and 50 years old in good health. Some clones in this sample may be carry-over from other donors' samples. Each CDR3 is given with its conserved first and last residue. Each record gives: CDR3 DNA, CDR3 protein, J gene, D gene, V gene, clone size. A D gene is named only where the DNA matches it firmly. The size of a clone is reported for some rows only, either as once, few or many, or as a class for expanded clones.

DNA: TGTGCCAGCAGCCGGCCCGGCGGACAGGGGGCGCGAGAGCAGTACTTC
CDR3: CASSRPGGQGAREQYF
J: TRBJ2-7
D: TRBD1
V: TRBV4-2
size: .

DNA: TGTGCCACCAGTTTGGGGGAGGCTTCCAATGAGCAGTTCTTC
CDR3: CATSLGEASNEQFF
J: TRBJ2-1
D: .
V: TRBV15
size: .

DNA: TGTGCCTGGAGTACCGGGACAGCCTATGGCCACACCTTC
CDR3: CAWSTGTAYGHTF
J: TRBJ1-2
D: TRBD1
V: TRBV30
size: .

DNA: TGTGCCAGCAGTTTACTAGGGGCGGTACCCTACAATGAGCAGTTCTTC
CDR3: CASSLLGAVPYNEQFF
J: TRBJ2-1
D: .
V: TRBV28
size: once

DNA: TGTGCCAGCAGCCTCGAGGAGGGGGCAAGTCGCTACGAGCAGTACTTC
CDR3: CASSLEEGASRYEQYF
J: TRBJ2-7
D: .
V: TRBV4-2
size: .

DNA: TGTGCCAGCAGTTCCGGGACAGGGACTGGAAACACCATATATTTT
CDR3: CASSSGTGTGNTIYF
J: TRBJ1-3
D: TRBD1
V: TRBV28
size: .

DNA: TGTGCCAGCAGCCAAGACCCAGGGCGGGTCTACAATGAGCAGTTCTTC
CDR3: CASSQDPGRVYNEQFF
J: TRBJ2-1
D: .
V: TRBV4-2
size: .

DNA: TGTGCCAGCAGCCCGAGAGCGGGGGATAGCTCCTACGAGCAGTACTTC
CDR3: CASSPRAGDSSYEQYF
J: TRBJ2-7
D: TRBD2
V: TRBV4-2
size: .

DNA: TGTGCCTGGGTGGGACCGATTGAAGCTTTCTTT
CDR3: CAWVGPIEAFF
J: TRBJ1-1
D: .
V: TRBV30
size: .

DNA: TGTGCCAGCAGCTTAGGTTTCGGGACTAGCGGCCCTTACAATGAGCAGTTCTTC
CDR3: CASSLGFGTSGPYNEQFF
J: TRBJ2-1
D: TRBD2
V: TRBV7-9
size: .

DNA: TGTGCCAGCAGTTACTCGAGGGTTTACACTGAAGCTTTCTTT
CDR3: CASSYSRVYTEAFF
J: TRBJ1-1
D: .
V: TRBV6-5
size: few

DNA: TGTGCCAGCAGTGAAGCGGTCGGGAACACTGAAGCTTTCTTT
CDR3: CASSEAVGNTEAFF
J: TRBJ1-1
D: .
V: TRBV2
size: .

DNA: TGTGCCAGCAGCCACTCAAGGCGGGGGGAAGATACGCAGTATTTT
CDR3: CASSHSRRGEDTQYF
J: TRBJ2-3
D: TRBD2
V: TRBV14
size: .

DNA: TGTGCCAGCAGCGGGAGTGGGACCCACTATGGCTACACCTTC
CDR3: CASSGSGTHYGYTF
J: TRBJ1-2
D: .
V: TRBV11-2
size: .

DNA: TGTGCCTGGAGTGTAGGGCCCTACAATGAGCAGTTCTTC
CDR3: CAWSVGPYNEQFF
J: TRBJ2-1
D: .
V: TRBV30
size: .

DNA: TGTGCCAGCAGCTTGGGGACCGATACGCAGTATTTT
CDR3: CASSLGTDTQYF
J: TRBJ2-3
D: .
V: TRBV7-8
size: once

DNA: TGTGCCAGCAGCAAAACCGGGGGAGGGGATTCACCCCTCCACTTT
CDR3: CASSKTGGGDSPLHF
J: TRBJ1-6
D: .
V: TRBV7-9
size: .

DNA: TGTGCCACTACAACGACTAGCGAGCAGTACTTC
CDR3: CATTTTSEQYF
J: TRBJ2-7
D: .
V: TRBV10-3
size: .

DNA: TGTGCCAGCAGTTTGAACAGGGTAACCGGGGAGCTGTTTTTT
CDR3: CASSLNRVTGELFF
J: TRBJ2-2
D: .
V: TRBV27
size: .

DNA: TGTGCCACCAGCGTTAACAGGGCAGATACGCAGTATTTT
CDR3: CATSVNRADTQYF
J: TRBJ2-3
D: .
V: TRBV15
size: .

DNA: TGTGCCAGTAGTATGACGCTAAGCTCCTACGAGCAGTACTTC
CDR3: CASSMTLSSYEQYF
J: TRBJ2-7
D: .
V: TRBV19
size: .

DNA: TGTGCCACCCACCGGGACTTTAACACCGGGGAGCTGTTTTTT
CDR3: CATHRDFNTGELFF
J: TRBJ2-2
D: .
V: TRBV18
size: .

DNA: TGCAGCGTTGAAGACTCCCCAGGGCAGAACGAGCAGTACTTC
CDR3: CSVEDSPGQNEQYF
J: TRBJ2-7
D: .
V: TRBV29-1
size: .

DNA: TGTGCCAGCAGCCAAGGCAGGGCCTTCACAGATACGCAGTATTTT
CDR3: CASSQGRAFTDTQYF
J: TRBJ2-3
D: .
V: TRBV14
size: few

DNA: TGTGCCAGCAGCTTAGACAGGACTAGCGGGAGAAATGAGCAGTTCTTC
CDR3: CASSLDRTSGRNEQFF
J: TRBJ2-1
D: TRBD2
V: TRBV7-9
size: .

DNA: TGTGCCAGCAGCCAAGCCGGGTATGGCTACACCTTC
CDR3: CASSQAGYGYTF
J: TRBJ1-2
D: .
V: TRBV14
size: once

DNA: TGTGCCAGCAGCCCAACTAGCGGCCTTTACAATGAGCAGTTCTTC
CDR3: CASSPTSGLYNEQFF
J: TRBJ2-1
D: TRBD2
V: TRBV11-3
size: .

DNA: TGTGCCAGCAGCTCGACACCCAGGGACTCACCCCTCCACTTT
CDR3: CASSSTPRDSPLHF
J: TRBJ1-6
D: .
V: TRBV7-3
size: .

DNA: TGTGCCAGCAGCTTGCTGCGGGAGACCCAGTACTTC
CDR3: CASSLLRETQYF
J: TRBJ2-5
D: .
V: TRBV5-4
size: .

DNA: TGTGCTAGCAGCTTAGCGGGGGACGGGACCGGGGAGCTGTTTTTT
CDR3: CASSLAGDGTGELFF
J: TRBJ2-2
D: TRBD2
V: TRBV7-7
size: .

DNA: TGTGCCAGCAGCTTATCGTACGCCGCGGGCGGGGAGCTGTTTTTT
CDR3: CASSLSYAAGGELFF
J: TRBJ2-2
D: .
V: TRBV11-2
size: .

DNA: TGCAGCGTTGGATGGACAGGGTTCGCAGATACGCAGTATTTT
CDR3: CSVGWTGFADTQYF
J: TRBJ2-3
D: TRBD1
V: TRBV29-1
size: once

DNA: TGTGCCAGCAGCTTAGACAGGTACAATGAGCAGTTCTTC
CDR3: CASSLDRYNEQFF
J: TRBJ2-1
D: .
V: TRBV7-3
size: .

DNA: TGCGCCAGAGTCCCCACCAGGGGCGAGACCCAGTACTTC
CDR3: CARVPTRGETQYF
J: TRBJ2-5
D: .
V: TRBV5-1
size: .

DNA: TGTGCCAGTAGTATCACTAAAGACAGCTTCGAGCTGTTTTTT
CDR3: CASSITKDSFELFF
J: TRBJ2-2
D: .
V: TRBV19
size: .

DNA: TGTGCCAGCTCACAGCAGACAGGGGACTGGACAGATACGCAGTATTTT
CDR3: CASSQQTGDWTDTQYF
J: TRBJ2-3
D: TRBD1
V: TRBV18
size: .

DNA: TGTGCCAGCAGCCAAGTCGGCGGGAGGAGCTCTGGGGCCAACGTCCTGACTTTC
CDR3: CASSQVGGRSSGANVLTF
J: TRBJ2-6
D: TRBD2
V: TRBV4-2
size: .

DNA: TGTGCCAGCAGCTCCGGACTAGCGGGAGCCGATGAGCAGTTCTTC
CDR3: CASSSGLAGADEQFF
J: TRBJ2-1
D: TRBD2
V: TRBV7-3
size: .

DNA: TGTGCCAGCAGTTGCCCGGCTAGGCGGGTCTACGAGCAGTACTTC
CDR3: CASSCPARRVYEQYF
J: TRBJ2-7
D: .
V: TRBV27
size: few

DNA: TGCATCGGGAGGGGGAACACTGAAGCTCTCTTT
CDR3: CIGRGNTEALF
J: TRBJ1-1
D: .
V: TRBV20-1
size: .

DNA: TGTGCCAGCAGTTTGGGGCAGAGCAATCAGCCCCAGCATTTT
CDR3: CASSLGQSNQPQHF
J: TRBJ1-5
D: .
V: TRBV28
size: .

DNA: TGTGCCAGCTCACCGGGGGAACGAGAGACCCAGTACTTC
CDR3: CASSPGERETQYF
J: TRBJ2-5
D: .
V: TRBV18
size: .

DNA: TGTGCCAGCTCACCATTCGAGAACACTGAAGCTTTCTTT
CDR3: CASSPFENTEAFF
J: TRBJ1-1
D: .
V: TRBV18
size: .

DNA: TGTGCCAGCAGCTCGGACAGGGGGCGCGAGTCTGGCACAGATACGCAGTATTTT
CDR3: CASSSDRGRESGTDTQYF
J: TRBJ2-3
D: .
V: TRBV21-1
size: .

DNA: TGTGCCAGCAGCTCGGATCGACAGGGGATTCAGTACTTC
CDR3: CASSSDRQGIQYF
J: TRBJ2-4
D: TRBD1
V: TRBV5-4
size: .

DNA: TGCGCCAGCAGCCCGGGAGGGGCGGAGGAGGCCCAGTACTTC
CDR3: CASSPGGAEEAQYF
J: TRBJ2-5
D: TRBD2
V: TRBV5-1
size: .

DNA: TGTGCCAGCAGACCCCAGGGGACCTACGAGCAGTACTTC
CDR3: CASRPQGTYEQYF
J: TRBJ2-7
D: .
V: TRBV28
size: .

DNA: TGTGCCAGCAGGGAGGACTGGGCGGGGCAAGAGACCCAGTACTTC
CDR3: CASREDWAGQETQYF
J: TRBJ2-5
D: .
V: TRBV11-2
size: .

DNA: TGTGCCACCAACTACCACAGAGGGGATAGGAATGAGCAGTTCTTC
CDR3: CATNYHRGDRNEQFF
J: TRBJ2-1
D: .
V: TRBV19
size: few

DNA: TGTGCCAGCAGCCCCGGGACAGGGGGCCTCGCAGATACGCAGTATTTT
CDR3: CASSPGTGGLADTQYF
J: TRBJ2-3
D: TRBD1
V: TRBV7-9
size: .

DNA: TGTGCCAGCAGCGTGGTGGGCAGCTCCTACGAGCAGTACTTC
CDR3: CASSVVGSSYEQYF
J: TRBJ2-7
D: .
V: TRBV9
size: .

DNA: TGTGCCAGCAGTTTATCATCACAGACCTCCTACAATGAGCAGTTCTTC
CDR3: CASSLSSQTSYNEQFF
J: TRBJ2-1
D: .
V: TRBV27
size: .

DNA: TGTGCCAGCAGTGATCGAGTGAACACTGAAGCTTTCTTT
CDR3: CASSDRVNTEAFF
J: TRBJ1-1
D: .
V: TRBV25-1
size: .

DNA: TGCGCCAGCAGCTTGCAACTAGCGGGAGGGCCAGCCGGGGAGCTGTTTTTT
CDR3: CASSLQLAGGPAGELFF
J: TRBJ2-2
D: TRBD2
V: TRBV5-1
size: .

DNA: TGCGCCAGCAGCTTGGATACAGCTAGCACAGATACGCAGTATTTT
CDR3: CASSLDTASTDTQYF
J: TRBJ2-3
D: .
V: TRBV5-1
size: .